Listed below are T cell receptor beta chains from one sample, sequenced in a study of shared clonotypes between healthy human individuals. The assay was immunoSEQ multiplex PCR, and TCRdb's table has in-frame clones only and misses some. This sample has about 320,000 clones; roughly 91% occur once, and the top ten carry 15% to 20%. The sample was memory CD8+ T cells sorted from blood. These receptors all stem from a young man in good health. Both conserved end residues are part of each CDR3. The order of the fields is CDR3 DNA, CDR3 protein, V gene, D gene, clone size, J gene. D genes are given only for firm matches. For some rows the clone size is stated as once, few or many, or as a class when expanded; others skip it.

DNA: TGTGCCAGCAGTTCTGGTATCGGTTACGAGCAGTACTTC; CDR3: CASSSGIGYEQYF; V: TRBV27; D: NA; size: NA; J: TRBJ2-7
DNA: TGTGCCAGCAGCGATCGGTCAGGGTTACTAGATACGCAGTATTTT; CDR3: CASSDRSGLLDTQYF; V: TRBV9; D: NA; size: NA; J: TRBJ2-3
DNA: TGTGCCAGCAGCTTACTAGCGGCCCTGTGGGACGAGCAGTACTTC; CDR3: CASSLLAALWDEQYF; V: TRBV11-2; D: TRBD2; size: NA; J: TRBJ2-7
DNA: TGTGCCAGCAGCCTGGACAGGGGAGGAAACACCATATATTTT; CDR3: CASSLDRGGNTIYF; V: TRBV13; D: TRBD1; size: NA; J: TRBJ1-3
DNA: TGTGCCTTCGGGGCAGGGCTACAAGAGACCCAGTACTTC; CDR3: CAFGAGLQETQYF; V: TRBV7-7; D: NA; size: NA; J: TRBJ2-5
DNA: TGTGCCAGCAGCCCTAATGAGGGCATTCAGTACTTC; CDR3: CASSPNEGIQYF; V: TRBV7-6; D: NA; size: NA; J: TRBJ2-4
DNA: TGTGCCAGCTCACCGGGGGAGACCCAGTACTTC; CDR3: CASSPGETQYF; V: TRBV18; D: NA; size: NA; J: TRBJ2-5
DNA: TGCGCCAGCTCCGGCCGACGTTACGCCTACGAGCAGTACTTC; CDR3: CASSGRRYAYEQYF; V: TRBV5-1; D: NA; size: NA; J: TRBJ2-7
DNA: TGCAGTGCCCTAGGAAACACCATATATTTT; CDR3: CSALGNTIYF; V: TRBV20-1; D: NA; size: NA; J: TRBJ1-3
DNA: TGCGCCAGCAGCTTGGACCCGGGTCTGGGAAACACCATATATTTT; CDR3: CASSLDPGLGNTIYF; V: TRBV5-1; D: NA; size: NA; J: TRBJ1-3
DNA: TGTGCCAGCAGTGACTCAGTGGGAGATGAGCAGTTCTTC; CDR3: CASSDSVGDEQFF; V: TRBV6-4; D: NA; size: NA; J: TRBJ2-1
DNA: TGTGCCAGCAGGTCCAGGGGATACTATGGCTACACCTTC; CDR3: CASRSRGYYGYTF; V: TRBV2; D: NA; size: NA; J: TRBJ1-2
DNA: TGCGCCAGCAGCCAAAGGATCGGACAGGGACAAGAGACCCAGTACTTC; CDR3: CASSQRIGQGQETQYF; V: TRBV4-3; D: TRBD1; size: once; J: TRBJ2-5
DNA: TGTGCCAGCAGCTTAGATGATGGTCGACAAGTGGCCGGCGGCTACACCTTC; CDR3: CASSLDDGRQVAGGYTF; V: TRBV7-9; D: NA; size: NA; J: TRBJ1-2
DNA: TGCGCCAGCAGCCAAGACGGCCTTGGCTACACCTTC; CDR3: CASSQDGLGYTF; V: TRBV4-1; D: NA; size: NA; J: TRBJ1-2
DNA: TGCGCCAGCAGCTTGCAGGGGGTGAACACTGAAGCTTTCTTT; CDR3: CASSLQGVNTEAFF; V: TRBV5-1; D: TRBD1; size: NA; J: TRBJ1-1
DNA: TGTGCCAGCAGCTTATGGTCCGGGGAGCTGTTTTTT; CDR3: CASSLWSGELFF; V: TRBV11-2; D: NA; size: NA; J: TRBJ2-2
DNA: TGCGCCAGCAGCCAGCAGAGGGTTACTGAAGCTTTCTTT; CDR3: CASSQQRVTEAFF; V: TRBV4-3; D: NA; size: NA; J: TRBJ1-1
DNA: TGTGCCGGCGAGGGGGGCACAGATACGCAGTATTTT; CDR3: CAGEGGTDTQYF; V: TRBV2; D: NA; size: NA; J: TRBJ2-3
DNA: TGTGCCAGCAGCTTGGACGGTTCCCTATATTCGTTTTTT; CDR3: CASSLDGSLYSFF; V: TRBV5-5; D: NA; size: NA; J: TRBJ1-4
DNA: TGTGCCAGCAGTCGACTAGCGGGGAGCTCCTACGAGCAGTACTTC; CDR3: CASSRLAGSSYEQYF; V: TRBV6-5; D: TRBD2; size: few; J: TRBJ2-7
DNA: TGTGCCAGCAGAGGACCCGGACTCAACACTGAAGCTTTCTTT; CDR3: CASRGPGLNTEAFF; V: TRBV11-3; D: NA; size: once; J: TRBJ1-1
DNA: TGTGCCAGCAGGATGCCAGGGGTGAACACTGAAGCTTTCTTT; CDR3: CASRMPGVNTEAFF; V: TRBV7-9; D: NA; size: NA; J: TRBJ1-1
DNA: TGTGCCAGCAGCACACTACAGGGAGGGGAAATCTACGAGCAGTACTTC; CDR3: CASSTLQGGEIYEQYF; V: TRBV7-2; D: NA; size: NA; J: TRBJ2-7
DNA: TGTGCCAGCAGCTTGACGGTATACGAGCAGTACTTC; CDR3: CASSLTVYEQYF; V: TRBV5-6; D: NA; size: NA; J: TRBJ2-7
DNA: TGTGCCAGCAGGAGTCGCCCTACCTACGAGCAGTACTTC; CDR3: CASRSRPTYEQYF; V: TRBV2; D: NA; size: once; J: TRBJ2-7
DNA: TGTGCCAGCAGCCCTGGGACTAGCGGGCTAGAGACCCAGTACTTC; CDR3: CASSPGTSGLETQYF; V: TRBV7-2; D: TRBD2; size: NA; J: TRBJ2-5
DNA: TGTGCCAGCAGGCCAGGGATGAACACCGGGGAGCTGTTTTTT; CDR3: CASRPGMNTGELFF; V: TRBV5-6; D: NA; size: NA; J: TRBJ2-2
DNA: TGTGCCAGCAGTCCTATTAGCGGGAGGAGTAACGAGCAGTACTTC; CDR3: CASSPISGRSNEQYF; V: TRBV7-2; D: TRBD2; size: NA; J: TRBJ2-7
DNA: TGTGCCAGCAGTGAACCCCGTGAAGGGTGGGTCTACATGAACACTGAAGCTTTCTTT; CDR3: CASSEPREGWVYMNTEAFF; V: TRBV2; D: NA; size: NA; J: TRBJ1-1
DNA: TGTGCCAGCAGTTTATCGAACGGCCTTAGCTCACCCCTCCACTTT; CDR3: CASSLSNGLSSPLHF; V: TRBV27; D: NA; size: NA; J: TRBJ1-6
DNA: TGTGCCAGCAGTTACTCGACGGGTAGCAATCAGCCCCAGCATTTT; CDR3: CASSYSTGSNQPQHF; V: TRBV6-5; D: NA; size: NA; J: TRBJ1-5
DNA: TGTGCCAGCAGCCCCGGGCCGGCCTTGGAGACCCAGTACTTC; CDR3: CASSPGPALETQYF; V: TRBV5-6; D: NA; size: NA; J: TRBJ2-5
DNA: TGTGCCAGCAGCTTTCGTGTGGATGAGCAGTTCTTC; CDR3: CASSFRVDEQFF; V: TRBV7-9; D: NA; size: NA; J: TRBJ2-1
DNA: TGTGCCAGCAGTCAGAAGGGTCCAGGGACCTACAATGAGCAGTTCTTC; CDR3: CASSQKGPGTYNEQFF; V: TRBV7-2; D: NA; size: once; J: TRBJ2-1
DNA: TGTGCCAGCAGTGAATGGTGGACTAACTACGAGCAGTACTTC; CDR3: CASSEWWTNYEQYF; V: TRBV6-1; D: NA; size: NA; J: TRBJ2-7
DNA: TGTGCCAGCAGCTTGGAGCACAGGAGCTCCTACGAGCAGTACTTC; CDR3: CASSLEHRSSYEQYF; V: TRBV5-4; D: NA; size: NA; J: TRBJ2-7
DNA: TGTGCCAGCAGCTTAGGCACTGAAGCTTTCTTT; CDR3: CASSLGTEAFF; V: TRBV7-9; D: NA; size: once; J: TRBJ1-1
DNA: TGTGCCAGCAGAAACGAACAGGGGGCTGGAGAGACCCAGTACTTC; CDR3: CASRNEQGAGETQYF; V: TRBV5-5; D: TRBD1; size: large; J: TRBJ2-5
DNA: TGTGCCAGCAGCACCCTTGGCCTTGTCTCTGGAAACACCATATATTTT; CDR3: CASSTLGLVSGNTIYF; V: TRBV11-3; D: NA; size: many; J: TRBJ1-3
DNA: TGTGCCACCAGCACGACTAGCGCCAACACAGATACGCAGTATTTT; CDR3: CATSTTSANTDTQYF; V: TRBV15; D: TRBD2; size: NA; J: TRBJ2-3
DNA: TGTGCCAGCAGCTCCCAGGGGGGCGGTCAGCCCCAGCATTTT; CDR3: CASSSQGGGQPQHF; V: TRBV13; D: TRBD1; size: NA; J: TRBJ1-5